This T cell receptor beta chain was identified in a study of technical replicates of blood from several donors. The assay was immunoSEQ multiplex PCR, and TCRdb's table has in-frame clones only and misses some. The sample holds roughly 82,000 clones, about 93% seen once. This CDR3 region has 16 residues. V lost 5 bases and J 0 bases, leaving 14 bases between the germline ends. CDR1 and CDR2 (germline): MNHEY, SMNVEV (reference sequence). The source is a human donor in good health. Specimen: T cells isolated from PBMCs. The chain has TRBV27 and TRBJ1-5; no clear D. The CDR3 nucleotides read TGTGCCAGCAGTCTGGAGGGTGGGCTTAGCAATCAGCCCCAGCATTTT. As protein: CASSLEGGLSNQPQHF.